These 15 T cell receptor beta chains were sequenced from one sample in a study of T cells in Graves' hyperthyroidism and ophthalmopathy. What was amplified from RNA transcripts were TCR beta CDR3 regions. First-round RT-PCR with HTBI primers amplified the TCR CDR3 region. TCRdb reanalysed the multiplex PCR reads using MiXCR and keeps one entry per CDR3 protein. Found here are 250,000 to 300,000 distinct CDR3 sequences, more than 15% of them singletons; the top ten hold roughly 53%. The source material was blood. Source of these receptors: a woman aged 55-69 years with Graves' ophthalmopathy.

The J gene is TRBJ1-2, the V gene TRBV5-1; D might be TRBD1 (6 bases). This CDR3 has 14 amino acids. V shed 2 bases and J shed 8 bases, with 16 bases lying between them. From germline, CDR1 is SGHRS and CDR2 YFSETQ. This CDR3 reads CASSLVFDRSGYTF. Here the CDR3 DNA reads TGCGCCAGCAGCTTAGTGTTCGACAGGTCGGGCTACACCTTC.

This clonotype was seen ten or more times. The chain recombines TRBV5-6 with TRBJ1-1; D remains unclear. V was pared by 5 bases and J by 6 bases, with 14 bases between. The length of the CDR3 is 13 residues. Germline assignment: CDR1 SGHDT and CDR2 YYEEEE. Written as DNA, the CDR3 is TGTGCCAGCAGGGACGGTCTTCGCCCTGAAGCTTTCTTT. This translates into CASRDGLRPEAFF. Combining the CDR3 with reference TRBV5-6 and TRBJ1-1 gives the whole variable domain DAGVTQSPTHLIKTRGQQVTLRCSPKSGHDTVSWYQQALGQGPQFIFQYYEEEERQRGNFPDRFSGHQFPNYSSELNVNALLLGDSALYLCASRDGLRPEAFFGQGTRLTVV.

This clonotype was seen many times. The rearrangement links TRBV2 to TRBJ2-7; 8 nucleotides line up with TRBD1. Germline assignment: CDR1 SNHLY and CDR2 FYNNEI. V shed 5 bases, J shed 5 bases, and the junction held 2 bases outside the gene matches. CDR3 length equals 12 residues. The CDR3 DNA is TGTGCCAGCAGTAGACAGGGGCACGAGCAGTACTTC. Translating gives CASSRQGHEQYF.

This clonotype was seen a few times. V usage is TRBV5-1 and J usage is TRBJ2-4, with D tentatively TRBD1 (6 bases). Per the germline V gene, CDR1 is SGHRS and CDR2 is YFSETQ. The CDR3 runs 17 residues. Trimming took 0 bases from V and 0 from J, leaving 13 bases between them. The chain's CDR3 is CASSLDPRGLAKNIQYF. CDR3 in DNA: TGCGCCAGCAGCTTGGATCCAAGGGGGTTAGCCAAAAACATTCAGTACTTC. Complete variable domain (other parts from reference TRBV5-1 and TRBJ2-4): KAGVTQTPRYLIKTRGQQVTLSCSPISGHRSVSWYQQTPGQGLQFLFEYFSETQRNKGNFPGRFSGRQFSNSRSEMNVSTLELGDSALYLCASSLDPRGLAKNIQYFGAGTRLSVL.

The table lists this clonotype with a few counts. The CDR3: CASSYSSPREKLFF. CDR3 sequence (DNA): TGTGCCAGCAGTTACTCTTCCCCAAGGGAAAAACTGTTTTTT. This rearrangement joins TRBV6-2 or TRBV6-3 to TRBJ1-4; D unclear. V lost 0 bases and J 8 bases, leaving 10 bases between the germline ends. Germline V gene sequence: CDR1 MNHEY, CDR2 SVGEGT. The CDR3 has 14 amino acids.

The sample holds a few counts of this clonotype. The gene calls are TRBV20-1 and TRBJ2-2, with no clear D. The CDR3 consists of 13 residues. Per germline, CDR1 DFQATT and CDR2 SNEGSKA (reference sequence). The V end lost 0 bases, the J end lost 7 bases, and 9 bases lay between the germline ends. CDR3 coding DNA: TGCAGTGCTAGAGACCCGCTAGACGGGGAGCTGTTTTTT. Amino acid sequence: CSARDPLDGELFF.

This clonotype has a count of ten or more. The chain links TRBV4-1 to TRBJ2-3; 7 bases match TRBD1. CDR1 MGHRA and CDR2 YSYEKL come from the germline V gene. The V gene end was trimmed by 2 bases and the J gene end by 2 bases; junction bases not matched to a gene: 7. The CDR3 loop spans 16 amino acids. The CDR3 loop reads CASSQRHDRATDTQYF. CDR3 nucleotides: TGCGCCAGCAGCCAAAGACACGACAGGGCCACAGATACGCAGTATTTT.

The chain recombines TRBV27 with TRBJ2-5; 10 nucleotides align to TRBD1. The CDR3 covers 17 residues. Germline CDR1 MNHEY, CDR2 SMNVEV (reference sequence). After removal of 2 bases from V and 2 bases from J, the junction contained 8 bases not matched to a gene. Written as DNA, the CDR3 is TGTGCCAGCAGTTTACGGGGAAGGACAGGGGGGCAAGAGACCCAGTACTTC. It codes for CASSLRGRTGGQETQYF.

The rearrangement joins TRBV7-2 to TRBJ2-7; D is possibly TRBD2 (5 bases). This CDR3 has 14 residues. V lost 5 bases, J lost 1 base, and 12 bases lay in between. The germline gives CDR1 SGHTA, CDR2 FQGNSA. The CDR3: CASSTMTGSYEQYF. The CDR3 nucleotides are TGTGCCAGCAGCACTATGACGGGGTCCTACGAGCAGTACTTC.

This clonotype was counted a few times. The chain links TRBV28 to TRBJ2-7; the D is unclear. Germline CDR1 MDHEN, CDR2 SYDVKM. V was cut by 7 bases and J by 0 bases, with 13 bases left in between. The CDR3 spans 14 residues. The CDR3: CASITEAGSYEQYF. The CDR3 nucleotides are TGTGCCAGCATAACTGAGGCAGGCTCCTACGAGCAGTACTTC.

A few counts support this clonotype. The CDR3 bases are TGTGCCAGCAGCTTAGTATCGGAGGGGGGTTATGGCTACACCTTC. Amino acids: CASSLVSEGGYGYTF. The chain joins TRBV7-9 to TRBJ1-2; D is possibly TRBD1 (6 bases). V lost 1 base and J 5 bases, leaving 14 bases between the germline ends. Germline values: CDR1 SEHNR, CDR2 FQNEAQ (reference sequence). The CDR3 has 15 residues. Together with reference TRBV7-9 and TRBJ1-2, the CDR3 gives the full variable domain: DTGVSQNPRHKITKRGQNVTFRCDPISEHNRLYWYRQTLGQGPEFLTYFQNEAQLEKSRLLSDRFSAERPKGSFSTLEIQRTEQGDSAMYLCASSLVSEGGYGYTFGSGTRLTVV.

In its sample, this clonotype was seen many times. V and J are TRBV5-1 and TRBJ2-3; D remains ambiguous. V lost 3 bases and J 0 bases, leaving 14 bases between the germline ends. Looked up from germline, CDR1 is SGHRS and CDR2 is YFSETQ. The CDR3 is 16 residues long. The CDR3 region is CASSSGGHASTDTQYF. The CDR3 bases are TGCGCCAGCAGCTCCGGTGGGCACGCTAGCACAGATACGCAGTATTTT.

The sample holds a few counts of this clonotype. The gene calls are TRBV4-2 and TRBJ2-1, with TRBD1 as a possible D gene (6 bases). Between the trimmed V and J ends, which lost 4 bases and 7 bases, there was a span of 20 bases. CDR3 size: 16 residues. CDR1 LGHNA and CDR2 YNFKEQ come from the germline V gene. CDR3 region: CASSLNPGTKKNEQFF. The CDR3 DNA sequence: TGTGCCAGCAGCCTCAATCCCGGGACAAAGAAGAATGAGCAGTTCTTC.

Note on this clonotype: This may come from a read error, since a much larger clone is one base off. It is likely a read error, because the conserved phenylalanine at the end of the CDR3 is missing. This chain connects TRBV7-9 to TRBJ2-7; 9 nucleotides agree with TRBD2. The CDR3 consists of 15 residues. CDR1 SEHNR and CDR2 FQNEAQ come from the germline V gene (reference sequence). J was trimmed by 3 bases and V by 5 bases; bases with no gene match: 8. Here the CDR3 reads CASSLMAGGLYEQYS. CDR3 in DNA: TGTGCCAGCAGCCTGATGGCGGGGGGGCTCTACGAGCAGTACTCC.

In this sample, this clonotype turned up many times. CDR3 sequence (DNA): TGTGCCAGCAGCCATGGTGGCGAGCAGTACTTC. This sequence encodes CASSHGGEQYF. The genes are TRBV7-9 and TRBJ2-7; no reliable D call. CDR3 length equals 11 residues. The germline CDR1 and CDR2 sequences are SEHNR and FQNEAQ (reference sequence). V lost 5 bases and J 6 bases, leaving 8 bases between the germline ends.